This T cell receptor delta chain was obtained from a study of Vδ1+ human thymocytes. Study-wide results and limits: Thymic delta-chain repertoires held approximately 20% Vdelta2 sequences and few Vdelta3, despite high sort purity. Thymic TRG and TRD repertoires appeared highly polyclonal, with Gaussian CDR3 length distributions.

From germline, CDR1 is TSWWSYY and CDR2 QGS. CDR3 length: 18 residues. The germline V and J ends were trimmed by 3 bases and 1 base, with 21 bases remaining between them. Extracted RNA was reverse transcribed into cDNA. The CDR3 regions were amplified by multiplex PCR from V-gene primers to a constant-region primer. TCRdb called clones anew from the multiplex PCR reads with CATT. The sample carries about 55,000 delta-chain clones, roughly 15% recorded once. This clone was recorded a few times. Its antigen remains unidentified. After alphabeta T cell depletion, CD3+ Vdelta1+ Vdelta2- thymocytes were sorted.

The sequence was collected from a boy under two years old who had congenital heart surgery. The chain links TRDV1 to TRDJ1, with D tentatively TRDD2 (5 bases). Sequencing used Vdelta1+ gamma-delta thymocytes from the thymus. Subset specified: FACS-sorted CD3+ TCRalphabeta- TCRVdelta1+ TCRVdelta2- thymocytes. CDR3 amino acids: CALGEDFRKVSGTDKLIF. Written as DNA, the CDR3 is TGTGCTCTTGGGGAGGACTTCCGAAAGGTCTCCGGCACCGATAAACTCATCTTT.